This is a list of T cell receptor beta chains from one sample in a study of metastatic and nonmetastatic thyroid tumors. Via MiXCR, TCRdb re-called the PCR reads. The data contain 20,000 or so clones, roughly 29% of them singletons. Sequenced sample: blood. The receptors derive from a female donor with papillary thyroid cancer or a benign thyroid nodule (not recorded which). Some clones in this sample may be carry-over from other donors' samples. Each CDR3 is given with its conserved first and last residue. D genes are given only for firm matches. Clone size is shown for a subset of rows, as once, few, many or a class of expanded clone.

CDR3aa: CASSYGGENNEQFF; CDR3nt: TGTGCCAGCAGTTATGGGGGAGAAAACAATGAGCAGTTCTTC; d_gene: .; j_gene: TRBJ2-1; v_gene: TRBV6-2/TRBV6-3; abundance: medium-sized
CDR3aa: CASRSYSGSPEGQYF; CDR3nt: TGTGCCAGCAGATCCTATAGCGGGTCGCCGGAGGGGCAGTACTTC; d_gene: TRBD2; j_gene: TRBJ2-7; v_gene: TRBV12-3/TRBV12-4; abundance: medium-sized
CDR3aa: CSARSYLDETNEQFF; CDR3nt: TGCAGTGCTAGATCGTACCTTGACGAAACCAATGAGCAGTTCTTC; d_gene: .; j_gene: TRBJ2-1; v_gene: TRBV20-1; abundance: .
CDR3aa: CASSVRLAGEQFF; CDR3nt: TGTGCCAGCAGTGTGAGACTAGCGGGTGAGCAGTTCTTC; d_gene: TRBD2; j_gene: TRBJ2-1; v_gene: TRBV6-4; abundance: medium-sized
CDR3aa: CASSIGESDEQFF; CDR3nt: TGTGCCAGCAGTATCGGGGAGTCAGATGAGCAGTTCTTC; d_gene: .; j_gene: TRBJ2-1; v_gene: TRBV7-2; abundance: many
CDR3aa: CASSLGSGETYEQYF; CDR3nt: TGTGCCAGCAGCTTAGGGAGCGGGGAAACGTACGAGCAGTACTTC; d_gene: TRBD2; j_gene: TRBJ2-7; v_gene: TRBV7-8; abundance: many
CDR3aa: CATSALGTNEKLFF; CDR3nt: TGTGCCACCAGCGCCCTCGGAACTAATGAAAAACTGTTTTTT; d_gene: .; j_gene: TRBJ1-4; v_gene: TRBV15; abundance: medium-sized
CDR3aa: CAWAHRDNQPQHF; CDR3nt: TGTGCCTGGGCCCACAGGGACAATCAGCCCCAGCATTTT; d_gene: .; j_gene: TRBJ1-5; v_gene: TRBV30; abundance: .
CDR3aa: CASRGPSSGGAVPYNEQFF; CDR3nt: TGCGCCAGCAGGGGCCCCTCTAGCGGGGGGGCCGTTCCATACAATGAGCAGTTCTTC; d_gene: TRBD2; j_gene: TRBJ2-1; v_gene: TRBV5-1; abundance: .
CDR3aa: CASCAATLQETQYF; CDR3nt: TGTGCCAGCTGCGCAGCTACACTCCAAGAGACCCAGTACTTC; d_gene: .; j_gene: TRBJ2-5; v_gene: TRBV18; abundance: many
CDR3aa: CASSERNSGQGGGYTF; CDR3nt: TGTGCCAGCAGCGAGAGGAACTCTGGACAGGGAGGAGGCTACACCTTC; d_gene: TRBD1; j_gene: TRBJ1-2; v_gene: TRBV9; abundance: many
CDR3aa: CASSYWGDRLYEQYF; CDR3nt: TGTGCCAGCAGTTACTGGGGGGACAGACTCTACGAGCAGTACTTC; d_gene: .; j_gene: TRBJ2-7; v_gene: TRBV6-5; abundance: .
CDR3aa: CASSQSMSYEQYF; CDR3nt: TGTGCCAGCAGCCAATCTATGTCCTACGAGCAGTACTTC; d_gene: .; j_gene: TRBJ2-7; v_gene: TRBV3-1; abundance: .
CDR3aa: CASSRQGGYSNQPQHF; CDR3nt: TGCGCCAGCTCACGGCAAGGGGGGTATAGCAATCAGCCCCAGCATTTT; d_gene: .; j_gene: TRBJ1-5; v_gene: TRBV18; abundance: .
CDR3aa: CASSDSEADTQYF; CDR3nt: TGTGCCAGCAGTGACTCCGAGGCAGATACGCAGTATTTT; d_gene: .; j_gene: TRBJ2-3; v_gene: TRBV6-5; abundance: .
CDR3aa: CASSLGYGTDSNQPQHF; CDR3nt: TGCGCCAGCAGCTTGGGGTACGGGACGGATAGCAATCAGCCCCAGCATTTT; d_gene: .; j_gene: TRBJ1-5; v_gene: TRBV5-1; abundance: .
CDR3aa: CASSFERTGWGMNTEAFF; CDR3nt: TGTGCCAGCAGTTTTGAGCGGACAGGATGGGGGATGAACACTGAAGCTTTCTTT; d_gene: TRBD1; j_gene: TRBJ1-1; v_gene: TRBV12-3/TRBV12-4; abundance: many
CDR3aa: CASSLLDLTDTQYF; CDR3nt: TGTGCCAGCAGCCTGCTGGACCTCACAGATACGCAGTATTTT; d_gene: .; j_gene: TRBJ2-3; v_gene: TRBV7-2; abundance: .
CDR3aa: CASSLMLGAKNIQYF; CDR3nt: TGTGCCAGCAGTTTAATGTTAGGGGCCAAAAACATTCAGTACTTC; d_gene: .; j_gene: TRBJ2-4; v_gene: TRBV27; abundance: many
CDR3aa: CVSSLRHNSYEQYF; CDR3nt: TGTGTCAGTAGTCTGCGACATAACTCCTACGAGCAGTACTTC; d_gene: .; j_gene: TRBJ2-7; v_gene: TRBV19; abundance: .
CDR3aa: CASEARRGEATEAFF; CDR3nt: TGTGCCAGCGAGGCGAGAAGAGGAGAAGCCACTGAAGCTTTCTTT; d_gene: .; j_gene: TRBJ1-1; v_gene: TRBV5-4; abundance: many
CDR3aa: CASSLGRVYWDEKLFF; CDR3nt: TGTGCCAGCAGTTTAGGCAGGGTTTATTGGGATGAAAAACTGTTTTTT; d_gene: .; j_gene: TRBJ1-4; v_gene: TRBV28; abundance: .
CDR3aa: CASSLARGYNEQFF; CDR3nt: TGTGCCAGCAGCTTAGCCAGAGGGTACAATGAGCAGTTCTTC; d_gene: .; j_gene: TRBJ2-1; v_gene: TRBV7-8; abundance: .
CDR3aa: CSSRVAGNKQFF; CDR3nt: TGTTCCAGCAGGGTAGCGGGAAATAAGCAGTTCTTC; d_gene: TRBD2; j_gene: TRBJ2-1; v_gene: TRBV7-9; abundance: .
CDR3aa: CATSDGGSQPQHF; CDR3nt: TGTGCCACCAGTGATGGGGGGTCACAGCCCCAGCATTTT; d_gene: .; j_gene: TRBJ1-5; v_gene: TRBV24-1; abundance: medium-sized
CDR3aa: CASRGGYNEQFF; CDR3nt: TGTGCCAGCAGGGGAGGATACAATGAGCAGTTCTTC; d_gene: .; j_gene: TRBJ2-1; v_gene: TRBV6-1; abundance: .
CDR3aa: CASINRNVWTEAFF; CDR3nt: TGTGCCAGCATCAACAGGAATGTTTGGACTGAAGCTTTCTTT; d_gene: .; j_gene: TRBJ1-1; v_gene: TRBV6-1; abundance: .
CDR3aa: CASSLTDTDYEQYF; CDR3nt: TGTGCCAGCAGTTTAACAGATACAGACTACGAGCAGTACTTC; d_gene: .; j_gene: TRBJ2-7; v_gene: TRBV6-2/TRBV6-3; abundance: .
CDR3aa: CASSVSGTDTQYF; CDR3nt: TGTGCCAGCAGTGTTAGCGGGACAGATACGCAGTATTTT; d_gene: TRBD2; j_gene: TRBJ2-3; v_gene: TRBV6-4; abundance: medium-sized
CDR3aa: CASSQGLISSTDTQYF; CDR3nt: TGCGCCAGCAGCCAAGGACTTATTTCTAGCACAGATACGCAGTATTTT; d_gene: .; j_gene: TRBJ2-3; v_gene: TRBV4-3; abundance: .
CDR3aa: CASSGRERENTQYF; CDR3nt: TGTGCCAGTAGCGGGCGGGAGAGGGAAAATACGCAGTATTTT; d_gene: TRBD2; j_gene: TRBJ2-3; v_gene: TRBV19; abundance: few
CDR3aa: CASRRQQNTEAFF; CDR3nt: TGTGCCAGCAGGAGACAACAGAACACTGAAGCTTTCTTT; d_gene: .; j_gene: TRBJ1-1; v_gene: TRBV6-1; abundance: medium-sized
CDR3aa: CANSLDRKNEKLFF; CDR3nt: TGTGCCAACAGTTTAGACAGGAAAAATGAAAAACTGTTTTTT; d_gene: .; j_gene: TRBJ1-4; v_gene: TRBV12-3/TRBV12-4; abundance: few
CDR3aa: CSAPWGYGYTF; CDR3nt: TGCAGTGCTCCCTGGGGCTATGGCTACACCTTC; d_gene: .; j_gene: TRBJ1-2; v_gene: TRBV20-1; abundance: .
CDR3aa: CASSPTGVEQYF; CDR3nt: TGTGCCAGCTCACCCACCGGGGTCGAGCAGTACTTC; d_gene: .; j_gene: TRBJ2-7; v_gene: TRBV18; abundance: .
CDR3aa: CASSIGQGHLSGGYTF; CDR3nt: TGTGCCAGCAGTATAGGACAGGGTCATCTTTCGGGTGGCTACACCTTC; d_gene: TRBD1; j_gene: TRBJ1-2; v_gene: TRBV6-1; abundance: .
CDR3aa: CASSLGNRGQETQYF; CDR3nt: TGCGCCAGCAGCTTGGGTAACCGAGGGCAAGAGACCCAGTACTTC; d_gene: .; j_gene: TRBJ2-5; v_gene: TRBV5-1; abundance: .
CDR3aa: CSARGESDYEQYF; CDR3nt: TGCAGTGCTAGAGGGGAATCGGACTACGAGCAGTACTTC; d_gene: .; j_gene: TRBJ2-7; v_gene: TRBV20-1; abundance: .
CDR3aa: CASSLGTVNTEAFF; CDR3nt: TGTGCCAGCAGCTTAGGGACGGTGAACACTGAAGCTTTCTTT; d_gene: .; j_gene: TRBJ1-1; v_gene: TRBV7-9; abundance: .
CDR3aa: CATSDLLAGRPGEQFF; CDR3nt: TGTGCCACCAGTGATTTGTTAGCGGGGCGCCCCGGGGAGCAGTTCTTC; d_gene: TRBD2; j_gene: TRBJ2-1; v_gene: TRBV24-1; abundance: many
CDR3aa: CASSSYSGRNRCNTQYF; CDR3nt: TGTGCCAGCAGTTCCTATAGCGGGAGGAACCGGTGCAATACGCAGTATTTT; d_gene: TRBD2; j_gene: TRBJ2-3; v_gene: TRBV12-3/TRBV12-4; abundance: few
CDR3aa: CASSDRDNQPQHF; CDR3nt: TGTGCCAGCAGTGACAGAGACAATCAGCCCCAGCATTTT; d_gene: .; j_gene: TRBJ1-5; v_gene: TRBV27; abundance: few
CDR3aa: CASSQEWSQYNYGYTF; CDR3nt: TGTGCCAGCAGCCAAGAATGGTCCCAGTACAACTATGGCTACACCTTC; d_gene: .; j_gene: TRBJ1-2; v_gene: TRBV4-2; abundance: .
CDR3aa: CSATQGSRRNQPQHF; CDR3nt: TGCAGTGCTACCCAGGGTAGCCGGAGAAATCAGCCCCAGCATTTT; d_gene: .; j_gene: TRBJ1-5; v_gene: TRBV20-1; abundance: many
CDR3aa: CASSDSASSGANVLTF; CDR3nt: TGTGCCAGCAGTGATTCCGCTAGCTCTGGGGCCAACGTCCTGACTTTC; d_gene: .; j_gene: TRBJ2-6; v_gene: TRBV6-1; abundance: few
CDR3aa: CASSFKSDADTQYF; CDR3nt: TGTGCCAGCAGTTTTAAGTCGGACGCAGATACGCAGTATTTT; d_gene: .; j_gene: TRBJ2-3; v_gene: TRBV6-2/TRBV6-3; abundance: medium-sized
CDR3aa: CASRYVESGNTIYF; CDR3nt: TGTGCCAGCAGGTATGTAGAATCTGGAAACACCATATATTTT; d_gene: .; j_gene: TRBJ1-3; v_gene: TRBV6-1; abundance: few
CDR3aa: CASSLGLANEQFF; CDR3nt: TGCGCCAGCAGCTTAGGACTAGCCAATGAGCAGTTCTTC; d_gene: TRBD2; j_gene: TRBJ2-1; v_gene: TRBV5-1; abundance: .
CDR3aa: CASSPRRLAGGSYEQYF; CDR3nt: TGTGCCAGCAGCCCGAGAAGGCTAGCGGGAGGGTCCTACGAGCAGTACTTC; d_gene: TRBD2; j_gene: TRBJ2-7; v_gene: TRBV7-8; abundance: many
CDR3aa: CASSYLFGRQFLYSNQPQHF; CDR3nt: TGTGCCAGTAGTTATCTTTTTGGTCGGCAGTTCCTATATAGCAATCAGCCCCAGCATTTT; d_gene: .; j_gene: TRBJ1-5; v_gene: TRBV19; abundance: .
CDR3aa: CASSDSQGADTQYF; CDR3nt: TGTGCCAGCAGTGACTCGCAGGGGGCAGATACGCAGTATTTT; d_gene: TRBD1; j_gene: TRBJ2-3; v_gene: TRBV6-5; abundance: few
CDR3aa: CASSLGLAGADTQYF; CDR3nt: TGTGCCAGCAGCTTGGGACTAGCGGGAGCAGATACGCAGTATTTT; d_gene: TRBD2; j_gene: TRBJ2-3; v_gene: TRBV5-6; abundance: .
CDR3aa: CASIHGGTDTQYF; CDR3nt: TGTGCCAGCATACATGGTGGCACAGATACACAGTATTTT; d_gene: .; j_gene: TRBJ2-3; v_gene: TRBV28; abundance: .